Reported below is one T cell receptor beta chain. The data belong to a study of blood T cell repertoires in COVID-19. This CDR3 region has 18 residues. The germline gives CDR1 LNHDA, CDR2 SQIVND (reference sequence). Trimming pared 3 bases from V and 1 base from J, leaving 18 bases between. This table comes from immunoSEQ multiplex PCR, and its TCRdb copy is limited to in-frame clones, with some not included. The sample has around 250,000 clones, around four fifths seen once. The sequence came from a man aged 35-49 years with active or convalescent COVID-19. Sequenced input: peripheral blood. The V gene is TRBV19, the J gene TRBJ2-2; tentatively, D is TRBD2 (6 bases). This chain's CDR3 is CASSIGILASGNTGELFF. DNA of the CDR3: TGTGCCAGTAGTATTGGTATCCTAGCGTCCGGGAACACCGGGGAGCTGTTTTTT.